This T cell receptor beta chain emerged from a study of T cell responses to AZD1222 COVID-19 vaccine. Produced via immunoSEQ multiplex PCR; TCRdb's table is partial and in-frame only. The repertoire holds 75,000 to 80,000 clones, with about 74% as singletons. Study-wide results and limits: Most donors were white British and more were female, and clonal diversity was possibly underestimated. Just a handful of AZD1222 recipients were seropositive at baseline. Spike-specific TCR breadth rose after two AZD1222 doses, and depth rose as well.

The V gene's germline CDR1 is MNHEY and CDR2 SVGAGI. V was pared by 5 bases and J by 7 bases, with 5 bases of the junction left unmatched. This CDR3 is built from 14 residues. About this clone itself: Its antigen is as yet unknown.

Specimen: peripheral blood, collected 28 days after the second dose of the MenACWY control vaccine. This rearrangement joins TRBV6-5 to TRBJ1-6; TRBD1 agrees at 7 bases. This receptor was identified in an adult who received the MenACWY meningococcal vaccine as a control. The CDR3: CASSIARGNSPLHF. For the CDR3, the DNA is TGTGCCAGCAGTATTGCCAGGGGGAATTCACCCCTCCACTTT.